This T cell receptor beta chain was found in a study of spatial heterogeneity in lung cancer. Study overall: Detection consistently yielded more beta chains than alpha chains. Findings and limits, study-wide: The appearance of ubiquitous expanded tumor TCRs in blood was greater at resection than follow-up.

Using its own MiXCR run on the 5' RACE reads, TCRdb lists one record per CDR3 protein. In the table there are more than 20,000 distinct CDR3 sequences, 4.6% of which are singletons. Stated time point: sample taken at primary tumor resection. TCRs were sequenced from unsorted whole RNA of tumor, nontumor lung or PBMC. A total of some 70 untreated early-stage non-small cell lung cancer patients served as donors. The germline V gene has CDR1 SGHAT and CDR2 FQDESV (reference sequence). The CDR3 contains 15 residues. J was trimmed by 3 bases and V by 2 bases; bases with no gene match: 5. This clonotype was found many times. Its antigen remains unknown.

This chain joins TRBV11-1 and TRBJ2-3, with TRBD1 identical over 7 bases. The TCR comes from a male donor with early-stage non-small cell lung cancer. Source: PBMCs, taken at surgery. The CDR3 nucleotides read TGTGCCAGCAGCTTAAACAGGGGTTTAACAGATACGCAGTATTTT. This translates into CASSLNRGLTDTQYF.